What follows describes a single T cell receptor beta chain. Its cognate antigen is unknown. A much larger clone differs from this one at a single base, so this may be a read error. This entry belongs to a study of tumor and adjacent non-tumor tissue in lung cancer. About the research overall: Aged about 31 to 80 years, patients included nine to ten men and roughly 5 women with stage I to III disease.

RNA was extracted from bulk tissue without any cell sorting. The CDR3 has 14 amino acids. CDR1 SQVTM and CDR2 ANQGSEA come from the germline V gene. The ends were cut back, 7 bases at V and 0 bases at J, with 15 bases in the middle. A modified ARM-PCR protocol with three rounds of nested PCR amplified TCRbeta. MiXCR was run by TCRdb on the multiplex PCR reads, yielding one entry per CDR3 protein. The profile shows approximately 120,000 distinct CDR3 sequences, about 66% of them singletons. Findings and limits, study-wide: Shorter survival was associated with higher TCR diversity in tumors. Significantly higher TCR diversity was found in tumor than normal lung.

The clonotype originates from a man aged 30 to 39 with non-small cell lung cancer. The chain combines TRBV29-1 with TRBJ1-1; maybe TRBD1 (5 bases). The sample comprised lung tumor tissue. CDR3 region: CSGTRQTLNTEAFF. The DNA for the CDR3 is TGCAGCGGAACCAGACAGACCCTGAACACTGAAGCTTTCTTT.